The 14 T cell receptor beta chains reported below all come from one sample, sequenced in a study of shared clonotypes between healthy human individuals. TCRdb keeps only in-frame clones here, not all; method: immunoSEQ multiplex PCR. Of hundreds of thousands of clones detected, around 78% appear once; the ten largest clones hold 1.5% to 2%. The specimen sequenced was memory CD4+ T cells sorted from blood. Subset defined: CD45RA-negative fraction. These receptor sequences come from a woman aged 25 to 45 in good health.

The V and J genes are TRBV7-8 and TRBJ2-2, with a possible D match to TRBD2 (5 bases). Germline V gene sequence: CDR1 SGHVS, CDR2 FQNEAQ. V shed 4 bases and J shed 5 bases, with 11 bases lying between them. The CDR3 covers 14 residues. CDR3 bases: TGTGCCAGCAGCTGGCAAGGACTGACCGGGGAGCTGTTTTTT. Translation gives CASSWQGLTGELFF.

The V call is TRBV6-5, the J call TRBJ2-5; possible D gene TRBD2, 7 bases. The V end was cut by 6 bases, the J end by 7 bases, with 15 bases between. Germline values: CDR1 MNHEY, CDR2 SVGAGI. The CDR3 has 13 amino acids. The CDR3 DNA sequence: TGTGCCAGCAGCCACGACAGGACTAGGACCCAGTACTTC. It yields the protein CASSHDRTRTQYF.

The chain uses TRBV7-9 and TRBJ1-5; the D gene is possibly TRBD1 (6 bases). Per germline, CDR1 SEHNR and CDR2 FQNEAQ (reference sequence). The CDR3 consists of 14 residues. Trimming cost V 6 bases and J 3 bases, with 12 bases left between them. The CDR3 DNA is TGTGCCAGCAGACTTGCAGGGGACAATCAGCCCCAGCATTTT. Translation: CASRLAGDNQPQHF.

The count of this clone is one. The chain uses TRBV18 and TRBJ2-5; D is unclear. With 3 bases removed from V and 0 bases from J, the gap between germline ends came to 11 bases. The CDR3 runs 15 residues. Germline assignment: CDR1 KGHSH and CDR2 LQKENI. In nucleotides, the CDR3 is TGTGCCAGCTCACCCCGAAACGGTAACCAAGAGACCCAGTACTTC. Protein: CASSPRNGNQETQYF.

This clone was seen more than once but under ten times. The rearrangement joins TRBV9 to TRBJ2-2; tentatively, D is TRBD2 (5 bases). The germline V and J ends were trimmed by 0 bases and 5 bases, with 8 bases remaining between them. This CDR3 has 14 residues. Germline values: CDR1 SGDLS, CDR2 YYNGEE. The CDR3 region has the DNA TGTGCCAGCAGCGTAGGCCGGGGAACCGGGGAGCTGTTTTTT. It yields the protein CASSVGRGTGELFF.

The chain combines TRBV28 with TRBJ2-7, with no clear D. Between the trimmed V and J ends, which lost 6 bases and 2 bases, there was a span of 14 bases. Germline CDR1 MDHEN, CDR2 SYDVKM. The CDR3 is 14 residues long. The CDR3 spells CASRATGRAYEQYF. As DNA, the CDR3 is TGTGCCAGCAGGGCGACGGGTCGGGCCTACGAGCAGTACTTC. Using reference TRBV28 and TRBJ2-7 for the parts outside the CDR3, the full variable domain is DVKVTQSSRYLVKRTGEKVFLECVQDMDHENMFWYRQDPGLGLRLIYFSYDVKMKEKGDIPEGYSVSREKKERFSLILESASTNQTSMYLCASRATGRAYEQYFGPGTRLTVT.

The rearrangement uses TRBV7-9 and TRBJ2-5; 14 bases agree with TRBD2. CDR3 size: 19 residues. Germline CDR1 SEHNR, CDR2 FQNEAQ (reference sequence). V shed 5 bases, J shed 5 bases, and the junction held 16 bases outside the gene matches. The DNA for the CDR3 is TGTGCCAGCAGCCCCAGACTAGCGGGAGGGGGTCCCGTTAGGGAGACCCAGTACTTC. Translated: CASSPRLAGGGPVRETQYF.

This clone was detected a few times. Other DNA sequences in the sample encode the same CDR3. This chain uses TRBV11-2 with TRBJ2-7; 7 nucleotides match TRBD2. Germline CDR1 is SGHAT and CDR2 is FQNNGV. The CDR3 runs 14 residues. V trimming: 6 bases; J trimming: 1 base; junction bases outside the gene matches: 6. DNA for the CDR3: TGTGCCAGCAGTCTCGGGACTACGTCCTACGAGCAGTACTTC. Translating gives CASSLGTTSYEQYF.

This clone showed up just a few times. CDR3 in amino acids: CASVREYYEQFF. Here the CDR3 DNA reads TGTGCCAGCGTGCGGGAGTACTATGAGCAGTTCTTC. The chain combines TRBV7-9 with TRBJ2-1; 7 nucleotides align to TRBD2. This CDR3 is built from 12 residues. From germline, CDR1 is SEHNR and CDR2 FQNEAQ (reference sequence). The V and J ends lost 8 bases and 8 bases, in that order; junction bases with no gene match: 6.

A single count supports this clone. V is TRBV27 and J is TRBJ2-5; TRBD2 is a possible D gene (5 bases). Germline V CDR1 and CDR2: MNHEY, SMNVEV (reference sequence). V was clipped by 6 bases and J by 7 bases, with 12 bases between them. The CDR3 sequence is 12 residues long. The DNA for the CDR3 is TGTGCCAGCAGAGGACGGGATGGGACCCAGTACTTC. It specifies CASRGRDGTQYF.

The V and J genes are TRBV27 and TRBJ2-7; 10 bases match TRBD1. The germline CDR1 and CDR2 sequences are MNHEY and SMNVEV (reference sequence). The CDR3 totals 16 residues. V dropped 6 bases and J dropped 3; count of bases not matched to a gene: 11. CDR3 bases: TGTGCCAGCAGCAGGGACAGGGGTGCCCTCTTCTACGAGCAGTACTTC. This translates into CASSRDRGALFYEQYF.

This clone was counted a single time. The CDR3 loop reads CASSLGRINTGELFF. The CDR3 DNA follows: TGTGCCAGCAGCTTGGGACGGATCAACACCGGGGAGCTGTTTTTT. This chain uses TRBV5-5 with TRBJ2-2; D gene unclear. Germline assignment: CDR1 SGHKS and CDR2 YYEKEE (reference sequence). The ends were cut back, 0 bases at V and 2 bases at J, with 8 bases in the middle. The CDR3 length is 15 residues.

This chain connects TRBV11-3 to TRBJ2-2, with 12 bases aligning to TRBD2. Germline-derived CDR1 and CDR2 are SGHNT and YENEEA. The junction had 10 bases not matched to a gene; V was cut back by 5 bases and J by 0 bases. The CDR3 consists of 19 residues. CDR3 DNA sequence: TGTGCCAGCAGCGCGGCCCCGGGACTAGCGGGCTCGAACACCGGGGAGCTGTTTTTT. This translates into CASSAAPGLAGSNTGELFF.

CDR3 in DNA: TGCGCCAGCAGCCTAGCGGGAATGTACAATGAGCAGTTCTTC. Translating it yields CASSLAGMYNEQFF. The rearrangement links TRBV5-1 to TRBJ2-1, with 9 bases matching TRBD2. The germline V gene has CDR1 SGHRS and CDR2 YFSETQ. This CDR3 spans 14 amino acids. After removal of 4 bases from V and 4 bases from J, the junction contained 3 bases not matched to a gene.